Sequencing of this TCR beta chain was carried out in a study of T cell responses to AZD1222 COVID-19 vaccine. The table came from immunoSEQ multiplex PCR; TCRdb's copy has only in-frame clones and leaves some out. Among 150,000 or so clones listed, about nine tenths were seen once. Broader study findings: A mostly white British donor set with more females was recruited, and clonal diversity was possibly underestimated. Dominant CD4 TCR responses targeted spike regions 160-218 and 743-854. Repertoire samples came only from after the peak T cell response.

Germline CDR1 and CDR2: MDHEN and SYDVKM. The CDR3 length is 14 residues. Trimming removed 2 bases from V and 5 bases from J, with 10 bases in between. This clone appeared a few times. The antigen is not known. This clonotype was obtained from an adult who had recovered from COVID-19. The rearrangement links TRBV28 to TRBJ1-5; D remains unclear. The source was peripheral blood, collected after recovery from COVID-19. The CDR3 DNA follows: TGTGCCAGCAGTTTAGGAGGGAGGGATCAGCCCCAGCATTTT. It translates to CASSLGGRDQPQHF. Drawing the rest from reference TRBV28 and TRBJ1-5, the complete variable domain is DVKVTQSSRYLVKRTGEKVFLECVQDMDHENMFWYRQDPGLGLRLIYFSYDVKMKEKGDIPEGYSVSREKKERFSLILESASTNQTSMYLCASSLGGRDQPQHFGDGTRLSIL.